A single sample is the source of the 27 T cell receptor beta chains below, sequenced in a study of cytomegalovirus exposure and HLA in healthy donors. The study ran its PCR with 60 Vbeta and 13 Jbeta primers. Some clones are missing from TCRdb's copy, which holds only in-frame ones; the method was immunoSEQ multiplex PCR. Of about 35,000 clones detected, 70% to 85% appear once; the ten largest clones hold 3.6%. Source material: PBMCs. Source of these receptors: a woman under 30 in good health and CMV-seronegative.

V usage is TRBV28 and J usage is TRBJ2-2, with D possibly being TRBD2 (6 bases). The germline V gene has CDR1 MDHEN and CDR2 SYDVKM. V gave up 2 bases and J gave up 0 bases, with 7 bases separating them. CDR3 size: 15 residues. CDR3 bases: TGTGCCAGCAGTTTAGCGGGGTCGAACACCGGGGAGCTGTTTTTT. It specifies CASSLAGSNTGELFF.

The table lists this clone with a count of one. The J gene is TRBJ1-2, the V gene TRBV28; the D gene is possibly TRBD1 (6 bases). From germline, CDR1 is MDHEN and CDR2 SYDVKM. The CDR3 consists of 11 residues. The V end lost 5 bases, the J end lost 5 bases, and 6 bases lay between the germline ends. The CDR3 loop is CASSGQYGYTF. DNA of the CDR3: TGTGCCAGCAGTGGACAGTATGGCTACACCTTC.

This chain joins TRBV6-6 and TRBJ2-1; 7 nucleotides agree with TRBD1. Trimming cost V 6 bases and J 6 bases; bases outside gene matches: 2. CDR3 length: 12 residues. The germline gives CDR1 MNHNY, CDR2 SVGAGI (reference sequence). As DNA, the CDR3 is TGTGCCAGCAGACGGACAGGCAATGAGCAGTTCTTC. It yields the protein CASRRTGNEQFF.

The chain has TRBV6-5 and TRBJ2-7, with D tentatively TRBD1 (6 bases). Germline loops: CDR1 MNHEY, CDR2 SVGAGI. Trimming pared 5 bases from V and 3 bases from J, leaving 17 bases between. The CDR3 has 15 residues. The CDR3 sequence: CASSVPRGHHYEQYF. The DNA for the CDR3 is TGTGCCAGCAGTGTCCCACGGGGACATCACTACGAGCAGTACTTC.

V usage is TRBV19 and J usage is TRBJ1-1, with D hard to call. This CDR3 has 14 residues. Germline CDR1 is LNHDA and CDR2 is SQIVND (reference sequence). With 3 bases removed from V and 2 bases from J, the gap between germline ends came to 10 bases. The DNA of the CDR3 is TGTGCCAGTAGTATCGGCGGATCTAACACTGAAGCTTTCTTT. This gives the protein CASSIGGSNTEAFF.

This clone was counted a few times. V and J are TRBV6-1 and TRBJ2-4; D is unclear. V was clipped by 3 bases and J by 3 bases, with 15 bases between them. The CDR3 totals 16 residues. Germline V gives CDR1 MNHNS, CDR2 SASEGT. CDR3 sequence reads: CASSEVHVLGKNIQYF. Written as DNA, the CDR3 is TGTGCCAGCAGTGAGGTCCATGTCCTAGGCAAAAACATTCAGTACTTC.

The genes are TRBV19 and TRBJ1-2, with D hard to call. Germline V gene data show CDR1 as LNHDA and CDR2 as SQIVND (reference sequence). Trimming cost V 7 bases and J 6 bases, with 12 bases left between them. CDR3 length: 12 amino acids. CDR3 coding DNA: TGTGCCAGTATGGCGGGCGGAGATGGCTACACCTTC. Its protein product is CASMAGGDGYTF.

This sequence joins TRBV27 and TRBJ1-2; TRBD1 aligns across 10 bases. V trimming: 8 bases; J trimming: 4 bases; junction bases outside the gene matches: 4. Germline V gene sequence: CDR1 MNHEY, CDR2 SMNVEV (reference sequence). This CDR3 region has 13 residues. In nucleotides, the CDR3 is TGTGCCAGCGCACGGACAGGGGGCTATGGCTACACCTTC. The encoded protein is CASARTGGYGYTF.

The CDR3 loop is CASSLIGQGGREQYF. The CDR3 nucleotides are TGTGCCAGCAGCTTAATTGGACAGGGCGGAAGGGAGCAGTACTTC. This chain connects TRBV7-9 to TRBJ2-7, with 8 bases identical to TRBD1. The germline V gene has CDR1 SEHNR and CDR2 FQNEAQ (reference sequence). V dropped 2 bases and J dropped 7; count of bases not matched to a gene: 10. This CDR3 spans 15 amino acids.

V usage is TRBV7-9 and J usage is TRBJ1-3; D perhaps matches TRBD1 (6 bases). CDR1 is SEHNR, CDR2 FQNEAQ, per germline (reference sequence). Trimming pared 2 bases from V and 3 bases from J, leaving 17 bases between. The CDR3 length is 17 residues. CDR3 residues: CASSLLSGGGDGNTIYF. The CDR3 region has the DNA TGTGCCAGCAGCTTACTGTCTGGAGGGGGGGATGGAAACACCATATATTTT.

The V call is TRBV14, the J call TRBJ2-7; TRBD2 aligns across 13 bases. The germline V gene encodes CDR1 SGHDN and CDR2 FVKESK. Trimming cost V 2 bases and J 7 bases; bases outside gene matches: 2. The CDR3 consists of 14 residues. CDR3 sequence: CASSQMGLAGEQYF. CDR3 sequence (DNA): TGTGCCAGCAGCCAAATGGGACTAGCGGGAGAGCAGTACTTC.

This chain connects TRBV5-4 to TRBJ1-2; 7 bases are shared with TRBD1. The CDR3 is 14 amino acids. The junction had 7 bases not matched to a gene; V was cut back by 4 bases and J by 4 bases. CDR1 and CDR2 (germline): SGHNT, YYREEE (reference sequence). In DNA, the CDR3 is TGTGCCAGCAGCCCCGGCCCAGGGGGCTATGGCTACACCTTC. It encodes CASSPGPGGYGYTF.

The gene calls are TRBV5-4 and TRBJ1-1; 9 nucleotides line up with TRBD1. CDR3 length: 15 residues. The V gene end was trimmed by 5 bases and the J gene end by 8 bases; junction bases not matched to a gene: 13. Germline loops: CDR1 SGHNT, CDR2 YYREEE (reference sequence). CDR3: CASSPANRGRQEAFF. Written as DNA, the CDR3 is TGTGCCAGCAGTCCGGCTAACAGGGGGCGTCAAGAAGCTTTCTTT.

In its sample, this clone was seen a few times. The chain joins TRBV25-1 to TRBJ2-2; 7 bases are a match to TRBD1. Germline loops: CDR1 MGHDK, CDR2 SYGVNS. The CDR3 runs 15 residues. V was clipped by 5 bases and J by 4 bases; unmatched bases: 7. This CDR3 reads CASSSRQGPTGELFF. The CDR3 bases are TGTGCCAGCAGTTCGCGACAGGGACCCACCGGGGAGCTGTTTTTT.

The CDR3 nucleotides are TGTGCCAGCAGCTTAAGGCCGTCAGGGGCAGATACGCAGTATTTT. It codes for CASSLRPSGADTQYF. The V gene is TRBV11-1, the J gene TRBJ2-3, with TRBD1 as a possible D gene (6 bases). V lost 2 bases to trimming and J lost 4 bases, with 13 bases between them. CDR3 size: 15 residues. Germline CDR1 and CDR2: SGHAT and FQDESV (reference sequence).

The chain uses TRBV7-9 and TRBJ1-2; 12 bases match TRBD1. This CDR3 contains 15 residues. Germline lookup yields CDR1 SEHNR and CDR2 FQNEAQ (reference sequence). With 2 bases clipped from V and 7 bases from J, the junction kept 5 bases outside the gene matches. The CDR3 loop is CASSLPGQGARGYTF. The DNA for the CDR3 is TGTGCCAGCAGCTTACCGGGACAGGGGGCGCGTGGCTACACCTTC. The full variable domain, completed using reference TRBV7-9 and TRBJ1-2, is DTGVSQNPRHKITKRGQNVTFRCDPISEHNRLYWYRQTLGQGPEFLTYFQNEAQLEKSRLLSDRFSAERPKGSFSTLEIQRTEQGDSAMYLCASSLPGQGARGYTFGSGTRLTVV.

The rearrangement links TRBV28 to TRBJ2-7, with a possible D match to TRBD2 (6 bases). The CDR3 loop spans 15 amino acids. Germline assignment: CDR1 MDHEN and CDR2 SYDVKM. V lost 5 bases, J lost 5 bases, and 19 bases lay in between. The CDR3 loop reads CASSLAIESPNEQYF. The CDR3 DNA reads as TGTGCCAGCAGTCTAGCGATAGAAAGCCCCAACGAGCAGTACTTC. Combining the CDR3 with reference TRBV28 and TRBJ2-7 gives the whole variable domain DVKVTQSSRYLVKRTGEKVFLECVQDMDHENMFWYRQDPGLGLRLIYFSYDVKMKEKGDIPEGYSVSREKKERFSLILESASTNQTSMYLCASSLAIESPNEQYFGPGTRLTVT.

The CDR3 protein is CSGAGGARETQYF. CDR3 nucleotide sequence: TGCAGCGGAGCGGGGGGGGCCCGGGAGACCCAGTACTTC. V usage is TRBV29-1 and J usage is TRBJ2-5, with 10 positions matching TRBD2. Germline assignment: CDR1 SQVTM and CDR2 ANQGSEA. The V segment lost 7 bases and the J segment 5 bases; nucleotides outside the gene matches: 7. CDR3 length: 13 amino acids.

The gene calls are TRBV5-4 and TRBJ1-5, with TRBD1 identical over 9 bases. The junction had 8 bases not matched to a gene; V was cut back by 0 bases and J by 7 bases. Germline V CDR1 and CDR2: SGHNT, YYREEE (reference sequence). The CDR3 extends over 16 amino acids. The CDR3 sequence: CASSLGGGQGRQPQHF. CDR3 in DNA: TGTGCCAGCAGCTTGGGCGGGGGACAGGGCCGGCAGCCCCAGCATTTT.

This chain's CDR3 is CASRDSKGGFPYEQYF. The CDR3 coding sequence is TGTGCCAGCAGGGATTCGAAAGGAGGCTTTCCCTACGAGCAGTACTTC. The chain uses TRBV7-8 and TRBJ2-7; TRBD2 is a possible D gene (5 bases). Germline-derived CDR1 and CDR2 are SGHVS and FQNEAQ. The germline V and J ends were trimmed by 6 bases and 2 bases, with 20 bases remaining between them. The CDR3 spans 16 residues.

A few counts support this clone. This chain links TRBV5-6 with TRBJ2-1; TRBD2 matches at 7 bases. The CDR3 runs 15 residues. J lost 2 bases, V lost 2 bases, and 4 bases had no gene match. Germline V gene sequence: CDR1 SGHDT, CDR2 YYEEEE. Here the CDR3 DNA reads TGTGCCAGCAGCTTTCTAGCGGCTACCTACAATGAGCAGTTCTTC. Its translation: CASSFLAATYNEQFF.

The gene calls are TRBV5-6 and TRBJ2-5; TRBD1 agrees at 9 bases. J gave up 5 bases and V 0 bases, and 14 bases lay outside the gene matches. The CDR3 totals 18 residues. CDR1 and CDR2 from the germline V gene are SGHDT and YYEEEE. The chain's CDR3 is CASSLGRIRTGVGETQYF. CDR3 DNA sequence: TGTGCCAGCAGCTTGGGCCGGATACGGACAGGGGTTGGGGAGACCCAGTACTTC. Full variable domain (remainder filled in from reference TRBV5-6 and TRBJ2-5): DAGVTQSPTHLIKTRGQQVTLRCSPKSGHDTVSWYQQALGQGPQFIFQYYEEEERQRGNFPDRFSGHQFPNYSSELNVNALLLGDSALYLCASSLGRIRTGVGETQYFGPGTRLLVL.

This chain joins TRBV7-2 and TRBJ1-2, with a tentative D call TRBD1 (5 bases). Germline-derived CDR1 and CDR2 are SGHTA and FQGNSA. The CDR3 spans 12 residues. The V gene lost 4 bases and the J gene lost 5 bases, with 8 bases spanning the gap. The CDR3 loop reads CASSSPGYGYTF. CDR3 nucleotides: TGTGCCAGCAGCTCCCCAGGGTATGGCTACACCTTC.

The gene calls are TRBV25-1 and TRBJ2-7, with a weak D call TRBD1 (7 bases). Germline loops: CDR1 MGHDK, CDR2 SYGVNS. Trimming cost V 6 bases and J 1 base, with 16 bases left between them. The CDR3 is 15 residues long. Written as DNA, the CDR3 is TGTGCCAGCAGCTCAGGGGGGACACTTTCCTACGAGCAGTACTTC. Amino acids: CASSSGGTLSYEQYF.

The chain has TRBV28 and TRBJ1-4; 8 nucleotides agree with TRBD1. Trimming removed 5 bases from V and 13 bases from J; junction bases left unmatched: 9. Germline V gene lookup returns CDR1 MDHEN and CDR2 SYDVKM. The CDR3 consists of 13 residues. Here the CDR3 reads CASSPTDRVRLFF. The CDR3 coding sequence is TGTGCCAGCAGTCCAACGGACAGGGTGAGACTGTTTTTT.

The CDR3: CASSLGATSTDTQYF. CDR3 DNA sequence: TGTGCCAGCAGCTTAGGGGCAACTAGCACAGATACGCAGTATTTT. The chain carries TRBV7-2 and TRBJ2-3; D remains ambiguous. The CDR3 is made up of 15 amino acids. Germline V gives CDR1 SGHTA, CDR2 FQGNSA. Trimming removed 1 base at V and 0 bases at J, with 8 bases between.

There are a few counts of this clone. The genes are TRBV5-6 and TRBJ2-4; perhaps TRBD2 as D (5 bases). The CDR3 consists of 15 residues. V was clipped by 1 base and J by 4 bases, with 12 bases between them. Germline CDR1 and CDR2: SGHDT and YYEEEE. The DNA for the CDR3 is TGTGCCAGCAGCTTGAGCGGCGAACCTAAAAACATTCAGTACTTC. Protein product: CASSLSGEPKNIQYF. Complete variable domain (other parts from reference TRBV5-6 and TRBJ2-4): DAGVTQSPTHLIKTRGQQVTLRCSPKSGHDTVSWYQQALGQGPQFIFQYYEEEERQRGNFPDRFSGHQFPNYSSELNVNALLLGDSALYLCASSLSGEPKNIQYFGAGTRLSVL.